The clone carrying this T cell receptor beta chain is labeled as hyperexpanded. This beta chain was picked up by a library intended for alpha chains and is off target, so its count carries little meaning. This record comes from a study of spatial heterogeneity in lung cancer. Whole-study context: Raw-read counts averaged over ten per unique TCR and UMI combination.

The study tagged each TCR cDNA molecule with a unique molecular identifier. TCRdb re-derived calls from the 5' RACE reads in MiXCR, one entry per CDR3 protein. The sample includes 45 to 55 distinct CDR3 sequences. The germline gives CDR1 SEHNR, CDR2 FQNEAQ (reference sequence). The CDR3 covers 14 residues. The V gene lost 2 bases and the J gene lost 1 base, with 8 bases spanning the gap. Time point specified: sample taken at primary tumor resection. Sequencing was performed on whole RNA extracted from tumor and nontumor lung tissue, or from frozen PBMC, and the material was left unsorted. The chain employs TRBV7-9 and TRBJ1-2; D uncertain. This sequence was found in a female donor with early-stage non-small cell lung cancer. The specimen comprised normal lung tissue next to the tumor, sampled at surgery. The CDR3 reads CASSLMQNNYGYTF. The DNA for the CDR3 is TGTGCCAGCAGCTTAATGCAGAATAACTATGGCTACACCTTC.